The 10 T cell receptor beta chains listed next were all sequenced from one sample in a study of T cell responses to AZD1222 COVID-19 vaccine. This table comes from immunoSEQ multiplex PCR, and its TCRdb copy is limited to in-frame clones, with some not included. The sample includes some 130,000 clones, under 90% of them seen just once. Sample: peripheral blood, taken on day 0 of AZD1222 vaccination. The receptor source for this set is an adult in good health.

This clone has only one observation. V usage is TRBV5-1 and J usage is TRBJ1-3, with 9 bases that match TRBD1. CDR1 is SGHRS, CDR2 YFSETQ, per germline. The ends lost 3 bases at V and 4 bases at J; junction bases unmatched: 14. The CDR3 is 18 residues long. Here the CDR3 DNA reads TGCGCCAGCAGCTGGGGCCCCCCGGGACAGGGATACGGAAACACCATATATTTT. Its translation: CASSWGPPGQGYGNTIYF.

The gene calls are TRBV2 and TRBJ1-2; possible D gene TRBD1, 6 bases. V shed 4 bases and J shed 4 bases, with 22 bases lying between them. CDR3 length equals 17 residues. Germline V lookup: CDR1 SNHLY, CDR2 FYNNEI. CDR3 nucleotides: TGTGCCAGCAGTGGAGGTGGGGGCGCAGGGATAAGCTATGGCTACACCTTC. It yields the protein CASSGGGGAGISYGYTF.

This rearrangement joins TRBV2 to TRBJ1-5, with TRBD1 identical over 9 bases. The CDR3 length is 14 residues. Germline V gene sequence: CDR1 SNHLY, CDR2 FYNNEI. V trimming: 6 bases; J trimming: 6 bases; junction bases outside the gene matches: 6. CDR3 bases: TGTGCCAGCAGCTACAGGGGGCAGGGTCAGCCCCAGCATTTT. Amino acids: CASSYRGQGQPQHF.

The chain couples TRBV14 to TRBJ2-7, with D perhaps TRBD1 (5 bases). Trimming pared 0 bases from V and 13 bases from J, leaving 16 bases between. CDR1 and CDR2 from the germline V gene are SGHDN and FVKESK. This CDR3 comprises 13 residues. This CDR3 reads CASSQDITGERYF. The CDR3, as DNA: TGTGCCAGCAGCCAAGATATTACAGGAGAGCGATACTTC.

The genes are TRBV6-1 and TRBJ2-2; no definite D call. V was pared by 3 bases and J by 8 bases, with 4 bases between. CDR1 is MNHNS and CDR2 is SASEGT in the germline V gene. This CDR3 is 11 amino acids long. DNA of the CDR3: TGTGCCAGCAGTGATTTTGGGGAGCTGTTTTTT. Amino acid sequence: CASSDFGELFF.

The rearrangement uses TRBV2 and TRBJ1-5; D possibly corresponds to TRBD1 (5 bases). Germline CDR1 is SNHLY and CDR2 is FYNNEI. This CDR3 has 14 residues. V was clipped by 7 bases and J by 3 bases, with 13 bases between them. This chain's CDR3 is CASIGQGNNQPQHF. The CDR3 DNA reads TGTGCCAGCATTGGGCAGGGCAACAATCAGCCCCAGCATTTT.

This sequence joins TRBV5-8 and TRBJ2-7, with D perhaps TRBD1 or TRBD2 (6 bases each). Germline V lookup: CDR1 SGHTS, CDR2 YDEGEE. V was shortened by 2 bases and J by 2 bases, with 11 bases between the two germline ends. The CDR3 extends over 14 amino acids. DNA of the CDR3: TGTGCCAGCAGCTTACAGGAGGGGGCCTACGAGCAGTACTTC. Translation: CASSLQEGAYEQYF.

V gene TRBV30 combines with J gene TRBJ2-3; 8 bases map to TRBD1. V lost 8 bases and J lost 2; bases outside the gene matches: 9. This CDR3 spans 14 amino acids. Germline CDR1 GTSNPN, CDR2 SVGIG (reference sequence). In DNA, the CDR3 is TGTGCCCTGCGACAGGGGCCACCCACAGATACGCAGTATTTT. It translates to CALRQGPPTDTQYF.

CDR3 protein: CASRQGWVTEAFF. The CDR3 DNA reads as TGCGCCAGCCGACAGGGGTGGGTCACTGAAGCTTTCTTT. The chain employs TRBV10-2 and TRBJ1-1; 8 nucleotides agree with TRBD1. This CDR3 contains 13 residues. The germline V gene encodes CDR1 WSHSY and CDR2 SAAADI. The J segment lost 4 bases and the V segment lost 8 bases, leaving 6 bases of the junction unmatched.

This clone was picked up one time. CDR3 sequence (DNA): TGTGCCAGCAGCCTAGGTGCGGGGGGCGTCCCCTATAATTCACCCCTCCACTTT. Translation: CASSLGAGGVPYNSPLHF. This rearrangement joins TRBV14 to TRBJ1-6; TRBD1 is a possible D gene (6 bases). V lost 4 bases and J lost 2, with 18 bases in between. The CDR3 sequence is 18 residues long. Looked up from germline, CDR1 is SGHDN and CDR2 is FVKESK.